A single TCR beta chain is shown here with its context. Its antigen is undetermined. The primer mix had 60 Vbeta and 13 Jbeta primers. TCRdb's table, derived via immunoSEQ multiplex PCR, lists solely in-frame clones and lacks some. Among around 85,000 clones, about four fifths were seen once, and the ten largest hold under 8.5%. The sample comes from a study of cytomegalovirus exposure and HLA in healthy donors. General study points: TCR beta chain V- and J-gene trimming was linked, in a later analysis, to a missense variant in DCLRE1C. In presence/absence analyses, roughly uniform sequencing depth across donors was assumed. The Asian-associated ancestry cluster reportedly had fewer N-insertions than the roughly 720-donor mean in a later analysis. A few of the chains that were CMV-associated were confirmed in vitro to be specific for CMV antigens.

The sample comprised PBMCs. The sequence came from a man aged 25-45 years in good health and CMV-seronegative.

The CDR3 DNA follows: TGTGCCAGCAGTACGGGACAGGCGAGCGGGGAGCTGTTTTTT. Translating it yields CASSTGQASGELFF. The chain carries TRBV6-1 and TRBJ2-2; TRBD1 matches 8 bases. The germline CDR1 and CDR2 sequences are MNHNS and SASEGT. After removal of 5 bases from V and 7 bases from J, the junction contained 6 bases not matched to a gene. There are 14 residues in the CDR3.